Shown below are 26 T cell receptor beta chains from a single sample sequenced in a study of Graves' ophthalmopathy and Graves' hyperthyroidism. Researchers took RNA transcripts and amplified TCR beta CDR3 regions from them. An opening RT-PCR round employed HTBI primers and preceded a second-round multiplex PCR. TCRdb re-analysed the multiplex PCR reads in MiXCR, keeping a single row per CDR3 protein. The sample holds around 340,000 distinct CDR3 sequences, under 20% seen once. Sequencing input: peripheral blood. These receptors were taken from an adult man with Graves' ophthalmopathy.

Many counts were recorded for this clonotype. The CDR3 DNA is TGTGCCAGCAGCACACAGGTCTACGAGCAGTACTTC. Translating gives CASSTQVYEQYF. The chain employs TRBV6-5 and TRBJ2-7; D perhaps matches TRBD1 (5 bases). The germline V and J ends were trimmed by 6 bases and 3 bases, with 9 bases remaining between them. CDR1 and CDR2 (germline): MNHEY, SVGAGI. The CDR3 runs 12 residues.

This clonotype was counted many times. This sequence joins TRBV27 and TRBJ1-2, with 8 bases aligning to TRBD1. CDR3 length: 15 amino acids. The germline gives CDR1 MNHEY, CDR2 SMNVEV (reference sequence). J lost 4 bases, V lost 5 bases, and 9 bases had no gene match. The CDR3 here is CASSLTGTGGYGYTF. The CDR3 DNA sequence: TGTGCCAGCAGTCTCACCGGGACAGGAGGCTATGGCTACACCTTC.

Many counts were recorded for this clonotype. The chain joins TRBV20-1 to TRBJ1-2; no reliable D call. The CDR3 is made up of 15 amino acids. Trimming stripped 0 bases from V and 0 bases from J, with 11 bases between. Germline values: CDR1 DFQATT, CDR2 SNEGSKA (reference sequence). DNA for the CDR3: TGCAGTGCTAGAGATCGAGCGGGAACTAACTATGGCTACACCTTC. Its protein product is CSARDRAGTNYGYTF.

This clonotype showed up many times. This chain uses TRBV6-1 with TRBJ2-2; the D is unclear. V shed 5 bases and J shed 5 bases, with 12 bases lying between them. There are 14 residues in the CDR3. The V gene's germline CDR1 is MNHNS and CDR2 SASEGT. The CDR3: CASSPERATGELFF. As DNA, the CDR3 is TGTGCCAGCAGTCCCGAAAGAGCTACCGGGGAGCTGTTTTTT.

This clonotype was found many times. The chain has TRBV6-1 and TRBJ1-2, with TRBD1 matching 9 bases. V lost 5 bases to trimming and J lost 0 bases; unmatched junction nucleotides: 4. The CDR3 runs 15 residues. The germline CDR1 and CDR2 sequences are MNHNS and SASEGT. The CDR3 sequence: CASSPGTGPNYGYTF. CDR3 DNA: TGTGCCAGCAGTCCTGGGACAGGGCCTAACTATGGCTACACCTTC.

The V call is TRBV19, the J call TRBJ1-1; TRBD1 might be the D (6 bases). V shed 1 base and J shed 5 bases, with 14 bases lying between them. CDR3 size: 15 residues. The germline V gene has CDR1 LNHDA and CDR2 SQIVND (reference sequence). Written as DNA, the CDR3 is TGTGCCAGTAGTATAGGGACAGCGGGACGGACTGAAGCTTTCTTT. Residues: CASSIGTAGRTEAFF. Full variable domain (missing parts from reference TRBV19 and TRBJ1-1): DGGITQSPKYLFRKEGQNVTLSCEQNLNHDAMYWYRQDPGQGLRLIYYSQIVNDFQKGDIAEGYSVSREKKESFPLTVTSAQKNPTAFYLCASSIGTAGRTEAFFGQGTRLTVV.

There are many counts of this clonotype. The chain couples TRBV28 to TRBJ1-2, with 10 bases aligning to TRBD1. This CDR3 spans 17 amino acids. Looked up from germline, CDR1 is MDHEN and CDR2 is SYDVKM. Trimming cost V 6 bases and J 4 bases; bases outside gene matches: 14. CDR3 in DNA: TGTGCCAGCAGACCGGACAGGGGGATCTGGGACTTCTATGGCTACACCTTC. Translation gives CASRPDRGIWDFYGYTF.

This clonotype came up many times. This chain uses TRBV11-2 with TRBJ1-1, with 12 bases matching TRBD1. Trimming took 4 bases from V and 2 from J; bases not matched to a gene: 2. Germline V gene sequence: CDR1 SGHAT, CDR2 FQNNGV. CDR3 length equals 15 residues. The CDR3 sequence is CASSWGTGGNTEAFF. CDR3 nucleotides: TGTGCCAGCAGCTGGGGGACAGGGGGCAACACTGAAGCTTTCTTT.

This chain joins TRBV6-2 or TRBV6-3 and TRBJ1-5; the match to TRBD1 covers 8 bases. The CDR3 totals 17 residues. Germline V gene sequence: CDR1 MNHEY, CDR2 SVGEGT. The V segment lost 1 base and the J segment 2 bases; nucleotides outside the gene matches: 7. The CDR3 DNA reads as TGTGCCAGCAGTTACTTACGGGACAGGTCTCGCAATCAGCCCCAGCATTTT. Its translation: CASSYLRDRSRNQPQHF.

This clonotype occurred many times. The genes are TRBV5-1 and TRBJ2-7; D ambiguous. Germline values: CDR1 SGHRS, CDR2 YFSETQ. V was clipped by 0 bases and J by 2 bases, with 12 bases between them. The CDR3 covers 15 residues. CDR3 sequence: CASSLEAEAAYEQYF. The DNA for the CDR3 is TGCGCCAGCAGCTTGGAGGCTGAAGCCGCCTACGAGCAGTACTTC.

This clonotype was detected once. V is TRBV7-2 and J is TRBJ2-7; D is unclear. Trimming stripped 6 bases from V and 7 bases from J, with 16 bases between. The CDR3 consists of 13 residues. Germline CDR1 reads SGHTA; CDR2 reads FQGNSA. The CDR3 region is CASRSSPSLEQYF. The CDR3 DNA follows: TGTGCCAGCAGGAGTTCGCCGTCCTTGGAGCAGTACTTC.

V and J are TRBV24-1 and TRBJ1-6, with a weak D call TRBD1 (6 bases). Trimming cost V 4 bases and J 14 bases, with 17 bases left between them. CDR1 and CDR2 from the germline V gene are KGHDR and SFDVKD. The CDR3 is 14 amino acids. This chain's CDR3 is CATSDPRWTDSLHF. The CDR3 DNA sequence: TGTGCCACCAGTGACCCTCGGTGGACAGACTCCCTCCACTTT.

The chain combines TRBV28 with TRBJ2-7; tentatively, D is TRBD1 (5 bases). Trimming stripped 8 bases from V and 7 bases from J, with 9 bases between. Germline V gene sequence: CDR1 MDHEN, CDR2 SYDVKM. The CDR3 is 10 residues long. The CDR3 DNA reads TGTGCCAGCGGGGCCGGGGAGCAGTACTTC. Protein product: CASGAGEQYF.

This clonotype was detected ten times or more. The genes are TRBV10-1 and TRBJ1-5; no firm D call. V gave up 3 bases and J gave up 4 bases, with 7 bases separating them. The CDR3 extends over 13 amino acids. Germline CDR1 and CDR2: WNHNN and SYGVQD (reference sequence). CDR3 protein: CASSEGLNQPQHF. In nucleotides, the CDR3 is TGCGCCAGCAGTGAAGGGCTGAATCAGCCCCAGCATTTT.

The CDR3: CASSADGAGEQYF. CDR3 coding DNA: TGTGCCAGCAGTGCCGACGGGGCAGGAGAACAGTACTTC. The chain combines TRBV12-3 or TRBV12-4 with TRBJ2-4; TRBD1 or TRBD2 may be the D gene (5 bases each). V was clipped by 5 bases and J by 13 bases, with 18 bases between them. The CDR3 runs 13 residues.

This clonotype was detected many times. The chain is built from TRBV20-1 and TRBJ2-2; D is perhaps TRBD1 (6 bases). The germline gives CDR1 DFQATT, CDR2 SNEGSKA (reference sequence). CDR3 length: 11 residues. V lost 5 bases to trimming and J lost 9 bases, with 10 bases between them. As DNA, the CDR3 is TGCAGTGCTTGGGACACTCGGGAGCTGTTTTTT. This sequence encodes CSAWDTRELFF.

This clonotype was found many times. CDR3 sequence: CASSYPRTGARSTIYF. The CDR3 bases are TGTGCCAGCAGTTACCCGCGGACAGGTGCTCGGAGCACCATATATTTT. V usage is TRBV6-2 or TRBV6-3 and J usage is TRBJ1-3; 7 bases align to TRBD1. The V gene end was trimmed by 2 bases and the J gene end by 9 bases; junction bases not matched to a gene: 13. The CDR3 runs 16 residues. Germline loops: CDR1 MNHEY, CDR2 SVGEGT.

Many counts were recorded for this clonotype. The chain uses TRBV12-3 or TRBV12-4 and TRBJ2-7; 7 bases agree with TRBD2. The CDR3 spans 14 residues. The junction had 5 bases not matched to a gene; V was cut back by 3 bases and J by 3 bases. The CDR3: CASSFSERGYEQYF. CDR3 DNA sequence: TGTGCCAGCAGTTTTAGTGAGCGGGGCTACGAGCAGTACTTC.

This clonotype was seen repeatedly, ten times or more. The chain recombines TRBV19 with TRBJ2-7; D is undetermined. The CDR3 sequence is 14 residues long. CDR1 and CDR2 from the germline V gene are LNHDA and SQIVND (reference sequence). Trimming removed 5 bases at V and 0 bases at J, with 11 bases between. The CDR3 coding sequence is TGTGCCAGTAGTGTTGGAGCCAGCTCCTACGAGCAGTACTTC. Translation gives CASSVGASSYEQYF.

This clonotype was found many times. CDR3 region: CASSPDGGANVLTF. For the CDR3, the DNA is TGTGCCAGCAGTCCAGATGGTGGGGCCAACGTCCTGACTTTC. V and J are TRBV6-1 and TRBJ2-6; D gene ambiguous. The ends were cut back, 5 bases at V and 3 bases at J, with 8 bases in the middle. This CDR3 has 14 amino acids. CDR1 and CDR2 (germline): MNHNS, SASEGT.

The table lists this clonotype with many counts. The chain is built from TRBV7-3 and TRBJ1-1; D gene uncertain. This CDR3 region has 13 residues. V was cut by 3 bases and J by 1 base, with 6 bases left in between. The germline V gene encodes CDR1 SGHTA and CDR2 FQGTGA. The CDR3 here is CASSFTTNTEAFF. Written as DNA, the CDR3 is TGTGCCAGCAGCTTCACAACGAACACTGAAGCTTTCTTT.

This clonotype was recorded at least ten times. The rearrangement uses TRBV18 and TRBJ1-3; D not resolved. The CDR3 loop spans 16 amino acids. In germline, CDR1 is KGHSH, CDR2 LQKENI. V lost 5 bases to trimming and J lost 4 bases, with 18 bases between them. The CDR3 sequence: CASSTRGPRMGNTIYF. The CDR3 region has the DNA TGTGCCAGCTCAACCCGTGGCCCCCGAATGGGAAACACCATATATTTT.

In its sample, this clonotype was seen many times. V is TRBV20-1 and J is TRBJ1-6, with a tentative D call TRBD1 (5 bases). The CDR3 totals 15 residues. The germline V gene has CDR1 DFQATT and CDR2 SNEGSKA (reference sequence). V was shortened by 5 bases and J by 6 bases, with 17 bases between the two germline ends. In nucleotides, the CDR3 is TGCAGTGCTTCAGGGCGGGCGTTGGCTAATTCACCCCTCCACTTT. Its translation: CSASGRALANSPLHF.

This clonotype appeared many times. The V gene is TRBV29-1, the J gene TRBJ2-7; 14 bases align to TRBD2. After removal of 6 bases from V and 5 bases from J, the junction contained 6 bases not matched to a gene. The V gene's germline CDR1 is SQVTM and CDR2 ANQGSEA. CDR3 length: 14 residues. The CDR3 DNA is TGCAGCGTCGCTGGGACTAGCGGGAGTCACGAGCAGTACTTC. It specifies CSVAGTSGSHEQYF.

This clonotype was detected many times. The chain carries TRBV6-1 and TRBJ1-1, with D unresolved. Looked up from germline, CDR1 is MNHNS and CDR2 is SASEGT. The V end was cut by 1 base, the J end by 5 bases, with 11 bases between. The CDR3 consists of 14 residues. The CDR3, as DNA: TGTGCCAGCAGTGAAGGGGGAGATGAAACTGAAGCTTTCTTT. As protein: CASSEGGDETEAFF.

The table lists this clonotype with a few counts. A junction boundary mismatches the germline segment, possibly from a read error. The V and J genes are TRBV6-9 and TRBJ2-7; TRBD1 is a possible D gene (6 bases). Looked up from germline, CDR1 is MNHGY and CDR2 is SVAAGI. The CDR3 runs to 17 residues. CDR3 in DNA: TGTGCCAGCAGTGGAGGACAGTTTCTCCTTGACACCTACGAGCAGTCCTTC. Translation: CASSGGQFLLDTYEQSF.